One sample yielded the 25 T cell receptor beta chains listed below, sequenced in a study of shared clonotypes between healthy human individuals. Generated by immunoSEQ multiplex PCR, the TCRdb table keeps only in-frame clones and is missing some. The sample records under 650,000 clones, 90% to 97% being singletons. Material for sequencing was naive CD4+ T cells sorted from blood. Subset indicated: CD45RA+ positively selected. These receptors were collected from a woman aged 25 to 39 in good health.

DNA for the CDR3: TGTGCCAGCAGCATGGAGTGGGACCTCTCCTACGAGCAGTACTTC. Its translation is CASSMEWDLSYEQYF. The V call is TRBV28, the J call TRBJ2-5; D is tentatively TRBD1 or TRBD2 (5 bases each). The J call is in doubt because the DNA end fits TRBJ2-7 better. The CDR3 has 15 residues. The V gene's germline CDR1 is MDHEN and CDR2 SYDVKM.

The rearrangement joins TRBV21-1 to TRBJ2-1; TRBD1 reflects the table's D call only, with no check against the DNA. TRBV21-1 is recorded as a pseudogene. The length of the CDR3 is 15 residues. In DNA, the CDR3 is TGTGCCAGCAGCAAAGTTCAGGGGCCTTACAATGAGCAGTTCTTC. Its protein product is CASSKVQGPYNEQFF.

This chain joins TRBV25-1 and TRBJ2-1; D perhaps matches TRBD1 (6 bases). V was shortened by 6 bases and J by 8 bases, with 17 bases between the two germline ends. Germline CDR1 and CDR2: MGHDK and SYGVNS. The CDR3 is 14 amino acids. In DNA, the CDR3 is TGTGCCAGCAGAGCGACAGGAGTCTCCGATGAGCAGTTCTTC. Translation: CASRATGVSDEQFF.

The gene calls are TRBV27 and TRBJ1-5; 8 bases agree with TRBD1. Trimming removed 7 bases from V and 1 base from J; junction bases left unmatched: 0. Germline assignment: CDR1 MNHEY and CDR2 SMNVEV (reference sequence). There are 13 residues in the CDR3. CDR3 residues: CASTGGSNQPQHF. The CDR3 DNA follows: TGTGCCAGCACAGGGGGCAGCAATCAGCCCCAGCATTTT.

The V call is TRBV18, the J call TRBJ2-7, with D unclear. The V gene lost 3 bases and the J gene lost 0 bases, with 9 bases spanning the gap. The CDR3 consists of 14 residues. CDR1 KGHSH and CDR2 LQKENI come from the germline V gene. CDR3 loop: CASSPSTISYEQYF. For the CDR3, the DNA is TGTGCCAGCTCACCTTCGACCATCTCCTACGAGCAGTACTTC.

The V and J genes are TRBV6-6 and TRBJ2-2; D uncertain. The CDR3 extends over 13 amino acids. V was clipped by 8 bases and J by 4 bases, with 11 bases between them. Germline CDR1 and CDR2: MNHNY and SVGAGI (reference sequence). The CDR3 DNA follows: TGTGCCAGCTCCAGCCATATCACCGGGGAGCTGTTTTTT. Residues: CASSSHITGELFF.

This chain joins TRBV7-9 and TRBJ1-5; unclear D gene. The CDR3 consists of 14 residues. Trimming cost V 2 bases and J 4 bases, with 9 bases left between them. Germline V gene sequence: CDR1 SEHNR, CDR2 FQNEAQ (reference sequence). For the CDR3, the DNA is TGTGCCAGCAGCTTACCGGACCAGAATCAGCCCCAGCATTTT. It codes for CASSLPDQNQPQHF.

About this clone itself: One junction end disagrees with the germline gene, perhaps due to a read error. The rearrangement joins TRBV12-5 to TRBJ2-1; no definite D call. Germline values: CDR1 LGHNT, CDR2 FRNRAP. The CDR3 is 13 amino acids. The CDR3 loop reads CASALGFYNEQFF. In nucleotides, the CDR3 is TGTGCTAGTGCTTTGGGGTTCTACAATGAGCAGTTCTTC.

Turning to this clone: In the same sample, other DNA sequences code for this CDR3. The chain uses TRBV28 and TRBJ2-5, with 8 nucleotides matching TRBD2. The junction had 1 base not matched to a gene; V was cut back by 2 bases and J by 5 bases. The CDR3 contains 13 residues. CDR1 MDHEN and CDR2 SYDVKM come from the germline V gene. The CDR3 protein is CASSLAGGETQYF. CDR3 nucleotide sequence: TGTGCCAGCAGTTTAGCGGGAGGTGAGACCCAGTACTTC.

Written as DNA, the CDR3 is TGTGCCAGCAGTGATTTGGGGGTCGAGAGCACTGAAGCTTTCTTT. This gives the protein CASSDLGVESTEAFF. This chain uses TRBV2 with TRBJ1-1; the D gene is possibly TRBD1 (5 bases). This CDR3 spans 15 amino acids. Germline V lookup: CDR1 SNHLY, CDR2 FYNNEI. The V end lost 3 bases, the J end lost 4 bases, and 15 bases lay between the germline ends. Supplemented by reference TRBV2 and TRBJ1-1, the full variable domain reads EPEVTQTPSHQVTQMGQEVILRCVPISNHLYFYWYRQILGQKVEFLVSFYNNEISEKSEIFDDQFSVERPDGSNFTLKIRSTKLEDSAMYFCASSDLGVESTEAFFGQGTRLTVV.

CDR3 nucleotides: TGTGCCAGCAGTTTGGGGGATCCAAACGAGCAGTACTTC. It codes for CASSLGDPNEQYF. V gene TRBV28 combines with J gene TRBJ2-7; either TRBD1 or TRBD2 may supply D (5 bases each). Germline assignment: CDR1 MDHEN and CDR2 SYDVKM. The CDR3 covers 13 residues. Trimming stripped 3 bases from V and 5 bases from J, with 11 bases between. Full variable domain (missing parts from reference TRBV28 and TRBJ2-7): DVKVTQSSRYLVKRTGEKVFLECVQDMDHENMFWYRQDPGLGLRLIYFSYDVKMKEKGDIPEGYSVSREKKERFSLILESASTNQTSMYLCASSLGDPNEQYFGPGTRLTVT.

The chain couples TRBV11-2 to TRBJ2-7; 7 bases are shared with TRBD2. The CDR3 consists of 15 residues. Germline loops: CDR1 SGHAT, CDR2 FQNNGV. Trimming took 4 bases from V and 7 from J; bases not matched to a gene: 13. CDR3: CASSSERGLREEQYF. CDR3 DNA sequence: TGTGCCAGCAGCTCCGAGCGGGGACTTCGGGAGGAGCAGTACTTC.

The genes are TRBV4-2 and TRBJ2-7; D tentatively fits TRBD1 or TRBD2 (5 bases each). Trimming took off 1 base at V and 3 bases at J, with 16 bases between the two ends. Germline V gene data show CDR1 as LGHNA and CDR2 as YNFKEQ. There are 16 residues in the CDR3. CDR3 sequence: CASSQAVGTGSYEQYF. The CDR3 nucleotides are TGTGCCAGCAGCCAAGCGGTGGGGACGGGAAGCTACGAGCAGTACTTC.

The chain couples TRBV28 to TRBJ1-1; D is possibly TRBD1 (5 bases). Germline V gene sequence: CDR1 MDHEN, CDR2 SYDVKM. The CDR3 extends over 14 amino acids. Trimming removed 8 bases at V and 2 bases at J, with 15 bases between. The CDR3 DNA sequence: TGTGCCAGCTGTAGTCCGGGGGGAAACACTGAAGCTTTCTTT. It codes for CASCSPGGNTEAFF.

This sequence joins TRBV6-5 and TRBJ2-7; D uncertain. CDR1 and CDR2 (germline): MNHEY, SVGAGI. The CDR3 is 13 residues long. Between the trimmed V and J ends, which lost 5 bases and 7 bases, there was a span of 15 bases. The CDR3 region is CASSHDRVFEQYF. CDR3 coding DNA: TGTGCCAGCAGTCATGATCGGGTTTTTGAGCAGTACTTC.

The rearrangement joins TRBV10-1 to TRBJ2-1, with TRBD2 matching 8 bases. The CDR3 sequence is 19 residues long. J lost 0 bases, V lost 4 bases, and 14 bases had no gene match. The germline gives CDR1 WNHNN, CDR2 SYGVQD (reference sequence). CDR3 in DNA: TGCGCCAGCAGTGGGTTTTGGCTAGCGGGTCTCAGCTCCTACAATGAGCAGTTCTTC. It yields the protein CASSGFWLAGLSSYNEQFF.

This clone was counted a single time. The chain recombines TRBV7-3 with TRBJ2-2; D is perhaps TRBD2 (6 bases). The CDR3 totals 15 residues. Trimming stripped 5 bases from V and 3 bases from J, with 13 bases between. Germline V gene sequence: CDR1 SGHTA, CDR2 FQGTGA. CDR3 in amino acids: CASSRAEGHTGELFF. The DNA for the CDR3 is TGTGCCAGCAGCCGGGCGGAGGGGCACACCGGGGAGCTGTTTTTT.

This clone was detected once. The chain couples TRBV4-2 to TRBJ1-4; TRBD1 matches at 8 bases. Germline loops: CDR1 LGHNA, CDR2 YNFKEQ. CDR3 length: 17 amino acids. V shed 3 bases, J shed 3 bases, and the junction held 9 bases outside the gene matches. CDR3 residues: CASSHRDRSLPNEKLFF. In DNA form, the CDR3 reads TGTGCCAGCAGCCACCGGGACAGGTCGTTACCTAATGAAAAACTGTTTTTT.

The chain joins TRBV6-5 to TRBJ1-3; 8 bases are a match to TRBD1. This CDR3 is 16 amino acids long. The V gene end was trimmed by 0 bases and the J gene end by 3 bases; junction bases not matched to a gene: 4. The V gene's germline CDR1 is MNHEY and CDR2 SVGAGI. CDR3 protein: CASSYSSGTGGNTIYF. The CDR3 nucleotides are TGTGCCAGCAGTTACTCCTCAGGGACAGGTGGAAACACCATATATTTT.

The sample holds one count of this clone. The rearrangement links TRBV10-3 to TRBJ2-1, with a tentative D call TRBD1 (6 bases). This CDR3 is 15 amino acids long. V dropped 5 bases and J dropped 2 bases, with 13 bases sitting between them. In germline, CDR1 is ENHRY, CDR2 SYGVKD. DNA for the CDR3: TGTGCCATCAGTACTGGGCAGGGGACCTACAATGAGCAGTTCTTC. Its protein is CAISTGQGTYNEQFF.

This chain joins TRBV18 and TRBJ1-1, with D possibly being TRBD1 (6 bases). In germline, CDR1 is KGHSH, CDR2 LQKENI. The CDR3 covers 14 residues. V lost 6 bases, J lost 1 base, and 12 bases lay in between. The CDR3, as DNA: TGTGCCAGCTCTGCGGACAGCCGGAACACTGAAGCTTTCTTT. Amino acid sequence: CASSADSRNTEAFF.

The chain has TRBV5-1 and TRBJ1-4, with 9 bases fitting TRBD1. V lost 2 bases to trimming and J lost 3 bases; unmatched junction nucleotides: 2. CDR1 and CDR2 (germline): SGHRS, YFSETQ. This CDR3 comprises 15 residues. CDR3 DNA: TGCGCCAGCAGCTTACAGGGGGCGTCTAATGAAAAACTGTTTTTT. The encoded protein is CASSLQGASNEKLFF. Filled out from reference TRBV5-1 and TRBJ1-4, the complete variable domain reads KAGVTQTPRYLIKTRGQQVTLSCSPISGHRSVSWYQQTPGQGLQFLFEYFSETQRNKGNFPGRFSGRQFSNSRSEMNVSTLELGDSALYLCASSLQGASNEKLFFGSGTQLSVL.

Turning to this clone: The identical CDR3 is also encoded by other nucleotide sequences in the sample. The chain joins TRBV6-5 to TRBJ2-7; D is unclear. Trimming left V 2 bases short and J 3 bases short, with 8 bases between. Per the germline V gene, CDR1 is MNHEY and CDR2 is SVGAGI. The CDR3 covers 13 residues. CDR3 sequence: CASSYSRGYEQYF. The CDR3 DNA follows: TGTGCCAGCAGTTACAGCCGAGGCTACGAGCAGTACTTC.

V gene TRBV2 combines with J gene TRBJ1-1; tentatively, D is TRBD1 (6 bases). The CDR3 is 16 amino acids. Germline CDR1 and CDR2: SNHLY and FYNNEI. V was shortened by 6 bases and J by 0 bases, with 17 bases between the two germline ends. Here the CDR3 reads CASRGGPGRMNTEAFF. DNA for the CDR3: TGTGCCAGCAGAGGGGGACCGGGACGGATGAACACTGAAGCTTTCTTT. Full variable domain (missing parts from reference TRBV2 and TRBJ1-1): EPEVTQTPSHQVTQMGQEVILRCVPISNHLYFYWYRQILGQKVEFLVSFYNNEISEKSEIFDDQFSVERPDGSNFTLKIRSTKLEDSAMYFCASRGGPGRMNTEAFFGQGTRLTVV.

J is TRBJ2-7 and V is TRBV2; tentatively, D is TRBD2 (5 bases). The CDR3 loop spans 14 amino acids. Trimming removed 5 bases from V and 1 base from J, with 12 bases in between. Germline V CDR1 and CDR2: SNHLY, FYNNEI. CDR3 DNA sequence: TGTGCCAGCAGTAGGTCGGGGTATTCCTACGAGCAGTACTTC. Encoded protein: CASSRSGYSYEQYF.